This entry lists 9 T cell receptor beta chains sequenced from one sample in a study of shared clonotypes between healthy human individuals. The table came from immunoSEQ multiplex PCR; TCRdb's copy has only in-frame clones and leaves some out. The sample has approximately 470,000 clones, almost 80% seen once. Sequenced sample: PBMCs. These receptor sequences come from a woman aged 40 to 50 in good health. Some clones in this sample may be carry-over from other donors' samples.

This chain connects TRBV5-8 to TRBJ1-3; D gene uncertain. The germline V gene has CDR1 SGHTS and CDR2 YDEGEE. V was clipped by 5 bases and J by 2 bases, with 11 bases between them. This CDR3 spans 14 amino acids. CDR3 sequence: CASRRGGPGNTIYF. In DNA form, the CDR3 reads TGTGCCAGCAGACGAGGCGGACCTGGAAACACCATATATTTT.

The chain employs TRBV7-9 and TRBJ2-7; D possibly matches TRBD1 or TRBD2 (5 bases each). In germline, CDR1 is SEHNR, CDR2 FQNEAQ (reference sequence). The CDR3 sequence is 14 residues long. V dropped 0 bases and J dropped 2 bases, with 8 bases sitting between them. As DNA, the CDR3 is TGTGCCAGCAGCTTAGCGGGGGACGCCTACGAGCAGTACTTC. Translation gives CASSLAGDAYEQYF. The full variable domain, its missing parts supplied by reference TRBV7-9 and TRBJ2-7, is DTGVSQNPRHKITKRGQNVTFRCDPISEHNRLYWYRQTLGQGPEFLTYFQNEAQLEKSRLLSDRFSAERPKGSFSTLEIQRTEQGDSAMYLCASSLAGDAYEQYFGPGTRLTVT.

The CDR3 is CASRAGLFTYEQYF. DNA of the CDR3: TGTGCCAGCAGGGCGGGACTATTTACGTACGAGCAGTACTTC. This chain joins TRBV28 and TRBJ2-7; 7 positions match TRBD2. The junction had 9 bases not matched to a gene; V was cut back by 6 bases and J by 4 bases. CDR1 MDHEN and CDR2 SYDVKM come from the germline V gene. CDR3 length equals 14 residues.

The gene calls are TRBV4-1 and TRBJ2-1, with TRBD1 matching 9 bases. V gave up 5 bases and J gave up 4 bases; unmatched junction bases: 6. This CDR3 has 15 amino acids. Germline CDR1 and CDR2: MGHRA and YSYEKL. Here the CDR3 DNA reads TGCGCCAGCAGCATACGGACAGGGGTTTACAATGAGCAGTTCTTC. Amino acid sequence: CASSIRTGVYNEQFF.

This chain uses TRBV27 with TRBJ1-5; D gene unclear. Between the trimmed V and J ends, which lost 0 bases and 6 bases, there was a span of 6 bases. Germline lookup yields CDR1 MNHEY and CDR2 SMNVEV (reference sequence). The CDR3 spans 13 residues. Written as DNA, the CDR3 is TGTGCCAGCAGTTTATCGGGCAGTCAGCCCCAGCATTTT. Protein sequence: CASSLSGSQPQHF.

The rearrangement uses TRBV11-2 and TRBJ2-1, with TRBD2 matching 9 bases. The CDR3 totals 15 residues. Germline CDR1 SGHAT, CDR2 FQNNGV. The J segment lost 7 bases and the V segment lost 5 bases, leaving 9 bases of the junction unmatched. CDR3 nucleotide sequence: TGTGCCAGCAGCCCCCTAGCGGGACTGGGGAATGAGCAGTTCTTC. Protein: CASSPLAGLGNEQFF.

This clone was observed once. Written as DNA, the CDR3 is TGTGCCAGTAGTACCCTCCCCAGGGACAGGGGGAAGAGGGAATATGGCGAGCAGTACTTC. Protein product: CASSTLPRDRGKREYGEQYF. V gene TRBV19 combines with J gene TRBJ2-7; the match to TRBD1 covers 11 bases. V lost 4 bases and J lost 6; bases outside the gene matches: 23. The germline gives CDR1 LNHDA, CDR2 SQIVND (reference sequence). The CDR3 covers 20 residues.

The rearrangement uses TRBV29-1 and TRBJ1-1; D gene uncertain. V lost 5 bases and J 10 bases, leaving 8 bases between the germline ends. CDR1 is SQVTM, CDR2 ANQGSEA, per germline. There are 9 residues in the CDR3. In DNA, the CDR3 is TGCAGCGTTCGGCTCGGAGCTTTCTTT. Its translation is CSVRLGAFF.

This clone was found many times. The CDR3 spells CASSLAQGGTYEQYF. The CDR3 region has the DNA TGTGCCAGCAGCTTAGCGCAGGGAGGCACCTACGAGCAGTACTTC. This rearrangement joins TRBV7-9 to TRBJ2-7; TRBD2 is a possible D gene (6 bases). The CDR3 sequence is 15 residues long. The germline gives CDR1 SEHNR, CDR2 FQNEAQ (reference sequence). The germline V and J ends were trimmed by 0 bases and 2 bases, with 11 bases remaining between them.